These 11 T cell receptor beta chains came from one sample sequenced in a study of blood T cell repertoires in COVID-19. Only in-frame clones appear in the TCRdb table, and some are missing; sequencing was by immunoSEQ multiplex PCR. The sample contains about 92,000 clones, about 90% of which appear only once. The sequenced sample was peripheral blood. The receptors here all came from a human donor with active COVID-19. The donor label of this sample is uncertain.

The chain recombines TRBV6-6 with TRBJ2-1, with D possibly matching TRBD1 (5 bases). Trimming cost V 2 bases and J 2 bases, with 10 bases left between them. Germline-derived CDR1 and CDR2 are MNHNY and SVGAGI (reference sequence). The CDR3 loop spans 15 amino acids. The CDR3 sequence is CASSYGRAAYNEQFF. The DNA of the CDR3 is TGTGCCAGCAGTTACGGCAGGGCGGCCTACAATGAGCAGTTCTTC.

This rearrangement joins TRBV6-5 to TRBJ2-2; 7 nucleotides line up with TRBD2. The CDR3 length is 14 residues. V was pared by 8 bases and J by 4 bases, with 7 bases of the junction left unmatched. Per the germline V gene, CDR1 is MNHEY and CDR2 is SVGAGI. The DNA for the CDR3 is TGTGCCAGCCGCGGGGGACGAGGCACCGGGGAGCTGTTTTTT. This gives the protein CASRGGRGTGELFF.

This chain links TRBV2 with TRBJ1-1; 10 bases are a match to TRBD1. J was trimmed by 3 bases and V by 3 bases; bases with no gene match: 4. The CDR3 is 15 residues long. Germline CDR1 reads SNHLY; CDR2 reads FYNNEI. CDR3 DNA sequence: TGTGCCAGCAGTGATGGGACAGGGGAGCACACTGAAGCTTTCTTT. It is translated as CASSDGTGEHTEAFF.

The rearrangement links TRBV5-1 to TRBJ1-3, with D possibly TRBD1 on 5 matching bases. The CDR3 consists of 15 residues. V lost 5 bases, J lost 6 bases, and 18 bases lay in between. From germline, CDR1 is SGHRS and CDR2 YFSETQ. The CDR3 coding sequence is TGCGCCAGCAGGCTAAGTAGGGGCAGAGAAAACACCATATATTTT. This gives the protein CASRLSRGRENTIYF.

The chain joins TRBV6-5 to TRBJ2-3; possibly TRBD1 for D (5 bases). The CDR3 totals 14 residues. V was shortened by 7 bases and J by 1 base, with 12 bases between the two germline ends. CDR1 is MNHEY and CDR2 is SVGAGI in the germline V gene. This CDR3 is CASTTTAGTDTQYF. DNA of the CDR3: TGTGCCAGCACCACGACAGCTGGCACAGATACGCAGTATTTT.

The J gene is TRBJ2-2, the V gene TRBV29-1; TRBD1 might be the D (5 bases). V shed 1 base and J shed 2 bases, with 11 bases lying between them. The CDR3 extends over 15 amino acids. Germline V CDR1 and CDR2: SQVTM, ANQGSEA. The CDR3 nucleotides read TGCAGCGTTGAAGGGTACCAGGGAAACACCGGGGAGCTGTTTTTT. This encodes CSVEGYQGNTGELFF.

This clone showed up just a few times. This sample also contains other DNA sequences that code for the same CDR3. The CDR3, as DNA: TGTGCCAGCAGTCCTCGGACAGGGGTGTCTGGAAACACCATATATTTT. It encodes CASSPRTGVSGNTIYF. The chain employs TRBV27 and TRBJ1-3; 9 bases fit TRBD1. There are 16 residues in the CDR3. The germline gives CDR1 MNHEY, CDR2 SMNVEV (reference sequence). The V and J ends lost 5 bases and 1 base, in that order; junction bases with no gene match: 6.

CDR3 residues: CASRSPGPFEGRETQYF. DNA of the CDR3: TGTGCCAGCAGGTCACCGGGACCCTTTGAGGGGAGGGAGACCCAGTACTTC. J is TRBJ2-5 and V is TRBV28, with D possibly matching TRBD2 (6 bases). The CDR3 contains 17 residues. Trimming pared 6 bases from V and 5 bases from J, leaving 25 bases between. Looked up from germline, CDR1 is MDHEN and CDR2 is SYDVKM.

The chain combines TRBV28 with TRBJ1-5; TRBD1 matches at 9 bases. This CDR3 has 15 amino acids. The J segment lost 2 bases and the V segment lost 5 bases, leaving 4 bases of the junction unmatched. Germline V gene data show CDR1 as MDHEN and CDR2 as SYDVKM. Here the CDR3 reads CASSLRDRGNQPQHF. Here the CDR3 DNA reads TGTGCCAGCAGTCTCCGGGACAGGGGCAATCAGCCCCAGCATTTT.

The chain uses TRBV29-1 and TRBJ2-1, with 9 positions matching TRBD1. This CDR3 is 14 amino acids long. CDR1 is SQVTM, CDR2 ANQGSEA, per germline. The CDR3 bases are TGCACCACCTCCGGGACAGGGCAGGTCAATGAGCAGTTCTTC. Amino acids: CTTSGTGQVNEQFF.

The chain carries TRBV2 and TRBJ2-3; D perhaps matches TRBD1 (5 bases). The germline CDR1 and CDR2 sequences are SNHLY and FYNNEI. The CDR3 length is 14 residues. Trimming cost V 4 bases and J 4 bases, with 12 bases left between them. CDR3 nucleotides: TGTGCCAGCAGTGCCAGGGTATTATCAGATACGCAGTATTTT. This translates into CASSARVLSDTQYF.